This TCR beta chain was observed in a study of human T cells and chemical hapten exposure. Noted time point: patch test 1, 2 weeks after DPC sensitization. The treatment is: therapeutic diphenylcyclopropenone sensitization with weekly scalp DPC. Total RNA extraction was carried out from unfractionated whole blood. TCRdb reprocessed the RACE reads with MiXCR, giving one entry per CDR3 protein. The data show roughly 180,000 distinct CDR3 sequences, approximately 20% seen once. V dropped 2 bases and J dropped 1 base, with 10 bases sitting between them. This CDR3 spans 14 amino acids. Germline V gives CDR1 SGHRS, CDR2 YFSETQ. This clonotype has a handful of counts.

The rearrangement uses TRBV5-1 and TRBJ2-7, with D possibly matching TRBD1 (5 bases). The source material was whole blood, sampled in connection with sensitization to the hapten diphenylcyclopropenone (DPC). The receptor was derived from a woman in her fifties or sixties with alopecia areata. Some clones in this sample may be carry-over from other donors' samples. CDR3 sequence: CASSLQTASYEQYF. CDR3 coding DNA: TGCGCCAGCAGCTTACAGACAGCATCCTACGAGCAGTACTTC.